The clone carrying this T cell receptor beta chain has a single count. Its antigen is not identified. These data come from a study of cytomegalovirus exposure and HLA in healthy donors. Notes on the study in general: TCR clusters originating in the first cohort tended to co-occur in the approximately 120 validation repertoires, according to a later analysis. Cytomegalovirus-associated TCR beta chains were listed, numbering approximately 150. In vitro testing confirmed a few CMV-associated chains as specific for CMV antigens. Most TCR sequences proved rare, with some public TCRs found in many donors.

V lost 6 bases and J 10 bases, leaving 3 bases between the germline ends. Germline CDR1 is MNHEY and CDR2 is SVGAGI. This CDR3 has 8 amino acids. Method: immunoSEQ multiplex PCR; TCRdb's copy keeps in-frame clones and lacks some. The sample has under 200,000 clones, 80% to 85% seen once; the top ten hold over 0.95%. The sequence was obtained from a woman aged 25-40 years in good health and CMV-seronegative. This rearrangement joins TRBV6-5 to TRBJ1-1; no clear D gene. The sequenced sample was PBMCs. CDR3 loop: CASRAAFF. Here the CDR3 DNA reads TGTGCCAGCAGGGCAGCTTTCTTT.